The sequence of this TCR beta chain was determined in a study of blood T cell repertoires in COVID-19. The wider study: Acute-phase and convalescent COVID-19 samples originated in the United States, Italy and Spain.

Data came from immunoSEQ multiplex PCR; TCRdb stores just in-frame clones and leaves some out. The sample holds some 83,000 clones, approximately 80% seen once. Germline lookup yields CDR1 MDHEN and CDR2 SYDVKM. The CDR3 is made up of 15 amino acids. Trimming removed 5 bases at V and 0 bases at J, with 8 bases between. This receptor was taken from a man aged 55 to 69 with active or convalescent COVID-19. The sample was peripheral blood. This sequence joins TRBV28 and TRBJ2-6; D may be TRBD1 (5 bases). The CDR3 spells CASSRDSSGANVLTF. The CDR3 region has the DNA TGTGCCAGCAGTCGAGACAGCTCTGGGGCCAACGTCCTGACTTTC.